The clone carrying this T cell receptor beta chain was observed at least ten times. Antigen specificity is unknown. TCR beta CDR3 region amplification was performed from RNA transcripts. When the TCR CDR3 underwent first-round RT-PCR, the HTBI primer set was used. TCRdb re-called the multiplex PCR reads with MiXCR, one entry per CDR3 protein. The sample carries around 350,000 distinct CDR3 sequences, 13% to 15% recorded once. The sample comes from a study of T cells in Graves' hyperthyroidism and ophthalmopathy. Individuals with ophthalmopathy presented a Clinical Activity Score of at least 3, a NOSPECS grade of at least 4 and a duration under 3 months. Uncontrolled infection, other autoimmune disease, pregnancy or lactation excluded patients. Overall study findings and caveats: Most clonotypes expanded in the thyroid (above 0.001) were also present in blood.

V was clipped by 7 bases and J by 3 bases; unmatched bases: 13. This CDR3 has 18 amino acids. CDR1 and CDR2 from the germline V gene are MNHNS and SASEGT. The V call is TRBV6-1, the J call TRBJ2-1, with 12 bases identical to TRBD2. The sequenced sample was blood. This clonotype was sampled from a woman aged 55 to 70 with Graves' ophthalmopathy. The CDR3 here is CASTPGTSGSLFYNEQFF. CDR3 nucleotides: TGTGCCAGCACCCCCGGGACTAGCGGGTCTCTATTCTACAATGAGCAGTTCTTC.